This T cell receptor beta chain was documented in a study of T cells after yellow fever vaccination. TCRdb reanalysed the 5' RACE reads using MiXCR and keeps one entry per CDR3 protein. The table lists about 170,000 distinct CDR3 sequences, roughly 11% of them singletons. Points on this clonotype: Antigen specificity is unknown.

Study results and caveats: Booster sampling recovered most clones from primary vaccination (approximately 97% CD4, approximately 90% CD8). A weaker but faster secondary response was observed, peaking on day 5 versus 15. From the bulk population, abundant clonotypes could contaminate and appear within FACS-sorted repertoires. The appearance of a small share of clonotypes in both CD4 and CD8 compartments was observed.

CDR1 SGHNT and CDR2 YYREEE come from the germline V gene (reference sequence). CDR3 length equals 16 residues. With V trimmed by 5 bases and J by 4 bases, 8 bases remained unmatched. This receptor was obtained from a man aged 18 to 29 who received the YFV17D yellow fever vaccine. The sample consisted of CD8+ T cells sorted from PBMCs, taken 15 days after the yellow fever booster vaccination. The chain is built from TRBV5-4 and TRBJ2-3; 12 bases are a match to TRBD1. The CDR3 sequence is CASRAPGQGAADTQYF. CDR3 nucleotide sequence: TGTGCCAGCAGGGCGCCGGGACAGGGGGCGGCAGATACGCAGTATTTT.